The sequence of this T cell receptor (beta chain) was determined in a study of vaccination and CD4 T cells after COVID-19. Study context: Convalescents were six males and four females, two of them Hispanic. There were two doses of either BNT162b2 or mRNA-1273 vaccine given to participants.

At the Johns Hopkins FTIC core, DNA taken from cultured CD4+ T cells was sequenced by way of the Oncomine TCR Beta short-read assay. TCRdb called the PCR reads again in MiXCR, with one record for every CDR3 protein. The sample consists of about 20,000 distinct CDR3 sequences, around 50% of them appearing once. Of note for this clonotype: The target antigen is unknown.

Treatment defined: approximately nine-day PBMC culture with coronavirus spike peptide pools or control peptides (ViraFEST assay). This CDR3 comprises 14 residues. The germline CDR1 and CDR2 sequences are SGHTA and FQGNSA. Trimming took off 3 bases at V and 0 bases at J, with 8 bases between the two ends. This chain joins TRBV7-2 and TRBJ1-2; D remains unclear. This TCR was sampled from a human donor who had recovered from COVID-19. Sequenced material: CD4+ T cells from blood, cultured in vitro. CDR3 in amino acids: CASSFQTANYGYTF. CDR3 nucleotide sequence: TGTGCCAGCAGCTTTCAGACGGCTAACTATGGCTACACCTTC.